This TCR beta chain was obtained from a study of blood T cell repertoires in COVID-19. The repertoire was sequenced with immunoSEQ multiplex PCR; TCRdb's copy has only in-frame clones and lacks some. The sample yields about 380,000 clones, around 89% seen once. V lost 2 bases and J 7 bases, leaving 13 bases between the germline ends. Germline CDR1 reads KGHDR; CDR2 reads SFDVKD. The CDR3 sequence is 14 residues long. The chain couples TRBV24-1 to TRBJ1-2; D perhaps matches TRBD1 (5 bases). Sequencing was done on a sample of PBMCs or T cells enriched from blood (not recorded which). This clonotype originated in a young woman who had recovered from COVID-19. In DNA, the CDR3 is TGTGCCACCAGTGATTCTTGGAGGGGAGGTGGCTACACCTTC. Translation: CATSDSWRGGGYTF.